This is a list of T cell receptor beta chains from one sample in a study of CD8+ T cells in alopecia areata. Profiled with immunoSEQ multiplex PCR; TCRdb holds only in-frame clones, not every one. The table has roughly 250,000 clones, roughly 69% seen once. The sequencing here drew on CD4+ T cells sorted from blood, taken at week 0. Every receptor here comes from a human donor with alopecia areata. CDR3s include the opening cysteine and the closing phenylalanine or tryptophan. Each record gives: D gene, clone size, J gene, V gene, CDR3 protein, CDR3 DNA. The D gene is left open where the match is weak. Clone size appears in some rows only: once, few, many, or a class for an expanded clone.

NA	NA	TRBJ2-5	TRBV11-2	CASSPTSSAQYF	TGTGCCAGCAGCCCAACCTCTTCGGCCCAGTACTTC
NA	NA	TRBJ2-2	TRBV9	CASSVAGQGKFGTGELFF	TGTGCCAGCAGCGTAGCTGGGCAGGGTAAATTCGGCACCGGGGAGCTGTTTTTT
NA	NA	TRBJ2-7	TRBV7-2	CASSLSLYEQYF	TGTGCCAGCAGCTTATCCCTTTACGAGCAGTACTTC
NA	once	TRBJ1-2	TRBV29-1	CSVEDPRDYGYTF	TGCAGCGTTGAAGATCCCAGGGACTATGGCTACACCTTC
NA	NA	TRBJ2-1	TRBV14	CASSQDLPSSYNEQFF	TGTGCCAGCAGCCAAGATCTCCCTAGCTCTTACAATGAGCAGTTCTTC
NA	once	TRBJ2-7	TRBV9	CASSVGRMGLYEQYF	TGTGCCAGCAGCGTCGGACGGATGGGCCTTTACGAGCAGTACTTC
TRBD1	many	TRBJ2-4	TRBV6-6	CASRSQGQLAKNIQYF	TGTGCCAGCAGATCACAGGGGCAACTAGCCAAAAACATTCAGTACTTC
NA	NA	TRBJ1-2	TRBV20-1	CSASDDRMATF	TGCAGTGCTAGCGATGACAGGATGGCCACCTTC
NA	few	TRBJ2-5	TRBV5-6	CASSLAGGPRFETQYF	TGTGCCAGCAGCTTGGCCGGGGGGCCGAGATTTGAGACCCAGTACTTC
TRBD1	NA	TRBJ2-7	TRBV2	CASSQTGVSYF	TGTGCCAGCAGTCAGACAGGGGTCTCGTACTTC
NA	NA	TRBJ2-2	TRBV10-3	CAISQGTGELFF	TGTGCCATCAGTCAAGGGACCGGGGAGCTGTTTTTT
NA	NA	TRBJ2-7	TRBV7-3	CASSLRQGYEQYF	TGTGCCAGCAGCTTAAGGCAGGGGTACGAGCAGTACTTC
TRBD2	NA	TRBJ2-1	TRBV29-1	CSVEGWRGGVDEQFF	TGCAGCGTTGAGGGTTGGCGGGGGGGCGTAGATGAGCAGTTCTTC
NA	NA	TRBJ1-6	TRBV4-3	CASSQEVRVGPLHF	TGCGCCAGCAGCCAAGAGGTCCGTGTTGGACCCCTCCACTTT
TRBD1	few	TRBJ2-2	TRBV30	CAWSTGTGNTGELFF	TGTGCCTGGAGTACTGGGACAGGCAACACCGGGGAGCTGTTTTTT
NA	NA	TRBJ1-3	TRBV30	CAWSVGSRRAIYF	TGTGCCTGGAGTGTCGGGTCCCGCCGCGCCATATATTTT
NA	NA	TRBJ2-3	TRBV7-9	CASSPGQRTDTQYF	TGTGCCAGCAGCCCCGGACAGCGTACAGATACGCAGTATTTT
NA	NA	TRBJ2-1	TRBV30	CAWKGDEQFF	TGTGCCTGGAAGGGGGATGAGCAGTTCTTC
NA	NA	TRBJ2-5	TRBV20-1	CSASSEETQYF	TGCAGTGCTAGTTCGGAGGAGACCCAGTACTTC
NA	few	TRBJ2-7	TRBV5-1	CASSLDRDEQYF	TGCGCCAGCAGCTTGGACAGGGACGAGCAGTACTTC
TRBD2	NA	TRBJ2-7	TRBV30	CAWSDSGGADEQYF	TGTGCCTGGAGTGACAGCGGGGGGGCTGACGAGCAGTACTTC
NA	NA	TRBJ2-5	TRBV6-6	CASRASAQETQYF	TGTGCCAGCAGGGCTAGCGCCCAAGAGACCCAGTACTTC